The 14 T cell receptor beta chains below all came from one sample that was sequenced in a study of blood T cell repertoires in COVID-19. The assay was immunoSEQ multiplex PCR, and TCRdb's table has in-frame clones only and misses some. The sample lists 95,000 to 100,000 clones, less than 90% occurring once. Material: peripheral blood. The source of these receptors is an elderly man with acute or convalescent COVID-19.

The rearrangement links TRBV24-1 to TRBJ2-3; D remains ambiguous. Deletions cut 4 bases from V and 2 bases from J, with 6 bases between. CDR3 length: 13 amino acids. Germline CDR1 KGHDR, CDR2 SFDVKD. CDR3 region: CATSEPLTDTQYF. CDR3 nucleotide sequence: TGTGCCACCAGTGAGCCACTCACAGATACGCAGTATTTT.

CDR3 nucleotide sequence: TGTGCCAGCAGACAACCGGGACAGTCCTACGAGCAGTACTTC. Protein sequence: CASRQPGQSYEQYF. The rearrangement uses TRBV11-3 and TRBJ2-7; 7 nucleotides align to TRBD1. From germline, CDR1 is SGHNT and CDR2 YENEEA. CDR3 length equals 14 residues. V gave up 6 bases and J gave up 1 base; unmatched junction bases: 6.

This CDR3 reads CASSQLEGTEAFF. The CDR3 DNA follows: TGTGCCAGCAGCCAATTGGAGGGTACTGAAGCTTTCTTT. The genes are TRBV3-1 (or the pseudogene TRBV3-2) and TRBJ1-1; D remains ambiguous. V was shortened by 2 bases and J by 5 bases, with 9 bases between the two germline ends. The germline CDR1 and CDR2 sequences are LGHDT and YNNKEL (reference sequence). This CDR3 comprises 13 residues.

The chain joins TRBV2 to TRBJ1-6, with D maybe TRBD1 (6 bases). Trimming took 7 bases from V and 9 from J, leaving 19 bases between them. Per germline, CDR1 SNHLY and CDR2 FYNNEI. CDR3 size: 15 residues. CDR3 in DNA: TGTGCCAGCACCCAGACAGGAGTCATCGGTTCACCCCTCCACTTT. Translating it yields CASTQTGVIGSPLHF.

This clone was found a few times. V gene TRBV4-3 combines with J gene TRBJ1-3; 10 nucleotides match TRBD1. The V and J ends lost 0 bases and 0 bases, in that order; junction bases with no gene match: 5. The CDR3 length is 18 residues. Germline lookup yields CDR1 LGHNA and CDR2 YSLEER. CDR3 in DNA: TGCGCCAGCAGCCAAGATTGGACAGGGGGAAACTCTGGAAACACCATATATTTT. Translated, it gives CASSQDWTGGNSGNTIYF.

The chain has TRBV27 and TRBJ2-2, with TRBD1 matching 8 bases. V was pared by 6 bases and J by 1 base, with 10 bases of the junction left unmatched. CDR3 length: 17 residues. The germline V gene has CDR1 MNHEY and CDR2 SMNVEV (reference sequence). CDR3 loop: CASSPRTGTGNTGELFF. In DNA, the CDR3 is TGTGCCAGCAGCCCTCGAACCGGGACAGGGAACACCGGGGAGCTGTTTTTT.

The chain uses TRBV28 and TRBJ2-7, with D unresolved. Looked up from germline, CDR1 is MDHEN and CDR2 is SYDVKM. Trimming removed 8 bases at V and 7 bases at J, with 9 bases between. This CDR3 is built from 10 residues. In DNA form, the CDR3 reads TGTGCCAGCCTCCTAGTTGAGCAGTACTTC. Amino acids: CASLLVEQYF. The whole variable domain, remainder taken from reference TRBV28 and TRBJ2-7, is DVKVTQSSRYLVKRTGEKVFLECVQDMDHENMFWYRQDPGLGLRLIYFSYDVKMKEKGDIPEGYSVSREKKERFSLILESASTNQTSMYLCASLLVEQYFGPGTRLTVT.

The chain joins TRBV29-1 to TRBJ1-1, with TRBD1 matching 8 bases. The CDR3 has 13 amino acids. CDR1 and CDR2 (germline): SQVTM, ANQGSEA. Trimming removed 6 bases from V and 4 bases from J; junction bases left unmatched: 7. CDR3 in DNA: TGCAGCGTGGAGCATACAGGGGGCACTGAAGCTTTCTTT. Translation gives CSVEHTGGTEAFF.

The gene calls are TRBV7-6 and TRBJ2-5; a possible D gene is TRBD2 (5 bases). Germline V lookup: CDR1 SGHVS, CDR2 FNYEAQ. The CDR3 has 15 residues. Trimming cost V 5 bases and J 0 bases, with 13 bases left between them. The CDR3 DNA reads as TGTGCCAGCAGCCTTCTAGCCCTCTACCAAGAGACCCAGTACTTC. This gives the protein CASSLLALYQETQYF. The variable domain in full, with the rest retrieved from reference TRBV7-6 and TRBJ2-5, is GAGVSQSPRYKVTKRGQDVALRCDPISGHVSLYWYRQALGQGPEFLTYFNYEAQQDKSGLPNDRFSAERPEGSISTLTIQRTEQRDSAMYRCASSLLALYQETQYFGPGTRLLVL.

The rearrangement uses TRBV27 and TRBJ2-7; TRBD2 agrees at 7 bases. Germline V gene data show CDR1 as MNHEY and CDR2 as SMNVEV (reference sequence). The junction had 18 bases not matched to a gene; V was cut back by 6 bases and J by 4 bases. This CDR3 is 17 amino acids long. Here the CDR3 reads CASSRGDGGRTIYEQYF. The DNA of the CDR3 is TGTGCCAGCAGCCGGGGGGATGGTGGGAGGACGATTTACGAGCAGTACTTC.

The chain has TRBV28 and TRBJ2-7; D gene uncertain. This CDR3 is 13 amino acids long. The V end was cut by 1 base, the J end by 1 base, with 5 bases between. Germline loops: CDR1 MDHEN, CDR2 SYDVKM. The CDR3 region has the DNA TGTGCCAGCAGTTTATTAGCTTCCTACGAGCAGTACTTC. Its translation is CASSLLASYEQYF.

This clone was observed a single time. The chain carries TRBV5-4 and TRBJ1-3, with D perhaps TRBD1 (5 bases). V was clipped by 2 bases and J by 2 bases, with 8 bases between them. Germline V gene lookup returns CDR1 SGHNT and CDR2 YYREEE (reference sequence). The CDR3 totals 14 residues. CDR3 nucleotide sequence: TGTGCCAGCAGCTTTGGGGGGGCTGGAAACACCATATATTTT. Translation gives CASSFGGAGNTIYF.

V and J are TRBV28 and TRBJ1-5, with D possibly TRBD1 on 5 matching bases. This CDR3 comprises 14 residues. The ends were cut back, 6 bases at V and 6 bases at J, with 15 bases in the middle. CDR1 and CDR2 from the germline V gene are MDHEN and SYDVKM. The CDR3, as DNA: TGTGCCAGCAGCTCTGAAAGGGACTTTCAGCCCCAGCATTTT. It is translated as CASSSERDFQPQHF.

This chain links TRBV27 with TRBJ1-5; no clear D. The CDR3 has 13 amino acids. The germline V gene encodes CDR1 MNHEY and CDR2 SMNVEV (reference sequence). The ends were cut back, 6 bases at V and 1 base at J, with 7 bases in the middle. CDR3 amino acids: CASSVSSNQPQHF. The CDR3 nucleotides read TGTGCCAGCAGCGTAAGCAGCAATCAGCCCCAGCATTTT.